A single sample is the source of the 13 T cell receptor beta chains below, sequenced in a study of blood T cell repertoires in COVID-19. Clones were sequenced by immunoSEQ multiplex PCR, and TCRdb holds only the in-frame ones, with some missing. Here the sample spans 150,000 to 200,000 clones, around 90% being singletons. The specimen was peripheral blood. The receptors come from a man in his sixties with acute or convalescent COVID-19.

The chain combines TRBV6-4 with TRBJ2-2; D gene uncertain. The CDR3 loop spans 13 amino acids. Germline assignment: CDR1 MRHNA and CDR2 SNTAGT. The ends were cut back, 5 bases at V and 6 bases at J, with 10 bases in the middle. The CDR3 sequence: CASSPGRSGELFF. The CDR3 DNA reads as TGTGCCAGCAGTCCAGGAAGGTCCGGGGAGCTGTTTTTT.

The gene calls are TRBV6-4 and TRBJ1-1, with TRBD1 matching 9 bases. The length of the CDR3 is 15 residues. V lost 4 bases and J lost 4; bases outside the gene matches: 7. CDR1 is MRHNA, CDR2 SNTAGT, per germline. The CDR3 DNA reads TGTGCCAGCAGTGCCACAGGGGGCTGGAGCACTGAAGCTTTCTTT. It is translated as CASSATGGWSTEAFF.

This clone was detected many times. This chain links TRBV27 with TRBJ2-1; 7 bases agree with TRBD1. The trim removed 3 bases at V and 5 bases at J, leaving 4 bases unmatched. The CDR3 length is 14 residues. The germline V gene encodes CDR1 MNHEY and CDR2 SMNVEV (reference sequence). In nucleotides, the CDR3 is TGTGCCAGCAGTTTTCCGGGACAGCACAATGAGCAGTTCTTC. Protein sequence: CASSFPGQHNEQFF.

This rearrangement joins TRBV30 to TRBJ2-5; 9 nucleotides agree with TRBD1. J lost 5 bases, V lost 0 bases, and 1 base had no gene match. CDR1 and CDR2 from the germline V gene are GTSNPN and SVGIG (reference sequence). The CDR3 loop spans 13 amino acids. The CDR3 sequence is CAWSVGTGETQYF. The CDR3 DNA reads as TGTGCCTGGAGTGTGGGGACAGGGGAGACCCAGTACTTC.

The rearrangement uses TRBV14 and TRBJ1-2; D is ambiguous. The CDR3 length is 13 residues. Germline V lookup: CDR1 SGHDN, CDR2 FVKESK. V was trimmed by 0 bases and J by 7 bases, leaving 9 bases between them. Written as DNA, the CDR3 is TGTGCCAGCAGCCAAGATTGGGCCGGTGGCTACACCTTC. It specifies CASSQDWAGGYTF.

The CDR3 spells CASSSGQGPNTEAFF. The CDR3 nucleotides read TGTGCCAGCAGCTCGGGACAGGGCCCGAACACTGAAGCTTTCTTT. The J gene is TRBJ1-1, the V gene TRBV6-5, with 9 bases lining up with TRBD1. Germline CDR1 MNHEY, CDR2 SVGAGI. Trimming removed 6 bases from V and 1 base from J; junction bases left unmatched: 6. The CDR3 totals 15 residues.

V usage is TRBV19 and J usage is TRBJ1-4; a possible D gene is TRBD1 (5 bases). The CDR3 contains 15 residues. The germline V gene has CDR1 LNHDA and CDR2 SQIVND (reference sequence). The V end was cut by 2 bases, the J end by 5 bases, with 12 bases between. The CDR3 region has the DNA TGTGCCAGTAGTATAACTAGGAGGGGCAATGAAAAACTGTTTTTT. It translates to CASSITRRGNEKLFF.

This sequence joins TRBV6-5 and TRBJ2-1, with D possibly TRBD2 on 6 matching bases. CDR1 is MNHEY, CDR2 SVGAGI, per germline. The CDR3 extends over 13 amino acids. Trimming took 5 bases from V and 8 from J, leaving 13 bases between them. The DNA for the CDR3 is TGTGCCAGCAGTCACGGGAGTTCCCATGAGCAGTTCTTC. Its protein is CASSHGSSHEQFF.

V is TRBV29-1 and J is TRBJ2-6, with 7 bases fitting TRBD1. Germline lookup yields CDR1 SQVTM and CDR2 ANQGSEA. There are 14 residues in the CDR3. V lost 5 bases and J lost 4; bases outside the gene matches: 5. In nucleotides, the CDR3 is TGCAGCGTTATCCGGACAGGCGGGGCCAACGTCCTGACTTTC. Translated: CSVIRTGGANVLTF. The full variable domain, in which reference TRBV29-1 and TRBJ2-6 provide the parts outside the CDR3, is SAVISQKPSRDICQRGTSLTIQCQVDSQVTMMFWYRQQPGQSLTLIATANQGSEATYESGFVIDKFPISRPNLTFSTLTVSNMSPEDSSIYLCSVIRTGGANVLTFGAGSRLTVL.

The chain is built from TRBV7-9 and TRBJ1-1; no definite D call. V was trimmed by 3 bases and J by 6 bases, leaving 5 bases between them. The germline gives CDR1 SEHNR, CDR2 FQNEAQ (reference sequence). This CDR3 contains 11 residues. CDR3 in DNA: TGTGCCAGCAGCTTGGCGGCTGAAGCTTTCTTT. It translates to CASSLAAEAFF.

V gene TRBV2 combines with J gene TRBJ1-5; no reliable D call. This CDR3 region has 15 residues. Per the germline V gene, CDR1 is SNHLY and CDR2 is FYNNEI. V was trimmed by 4 bases and J by 0 bases, leaving 10 bases between them. The CDR3 here is CASSASGSSNQPQHF. The CDR3 bases are TGTGCCAGCAGTGCCTCAGGTTCTAGCAATCAGCCCCAGCATTTT.

This chain connects TRBV7-3 to TRBJ1-6; 7 nucleotides agree with TRBD1. CDR3 length: 15 residues. V shed 4 bases and J 5 bases; nucleotides not matched to a gene: 5. The germline V gene encodes CDR1 SGHTA and CDR2 FQGTGA. The CDR3 nucleotides read TGTGCCAGCAGCTCCACAGGGGCCCATAATTCACCCCTCCACTTT. This gives the protein CASSSTGAHNSPLHF.

V gene TRBV6-1 combines with J gene TRBJ1-6, with D unresolved. CDR1 is MNHNS, CDR2 SASEGT, per germline. The CDR3 spans 11 residues. V lost 2 bases and J lost 18, with 11 bases in between. The DNA of the CDR3 is TGTGCCAGCAGTGAAATTGGCAGCGCCCACTTT. The encoded protein is CASSEIGSAHF.